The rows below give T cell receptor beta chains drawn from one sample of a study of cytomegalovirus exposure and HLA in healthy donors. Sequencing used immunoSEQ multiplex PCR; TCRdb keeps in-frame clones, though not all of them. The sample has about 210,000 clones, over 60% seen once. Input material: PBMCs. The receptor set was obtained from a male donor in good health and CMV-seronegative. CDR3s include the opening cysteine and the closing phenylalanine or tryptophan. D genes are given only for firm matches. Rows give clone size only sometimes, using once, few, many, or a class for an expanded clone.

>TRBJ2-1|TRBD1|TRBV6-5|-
TGTGCCAGCAGTCCCACCGGCACAGGGGTTGAGCAGTTCTTC
CASSPTGTGVEQFF
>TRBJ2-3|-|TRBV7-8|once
TGTGCCAGCAGCTCGGAGGATACGCAGTATTTT
CASSSEDTQYF
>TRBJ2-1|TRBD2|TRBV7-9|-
TGTGCCAGCAGCTTAGATAGCGGGCCCTCCTACAATGAGCAGTTCTTC
CASSLDSGPSYNEQFF
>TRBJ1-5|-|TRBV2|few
TGTGCCAGCAGCGCGTCCTCGTCCGGCAATCAGCCCCAGCATTTT
CASSASSSGNQPQHF
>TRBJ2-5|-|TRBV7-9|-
TGTTCCAGCAGCCCAGGACGGGAGCACCTTGCCCAGTACTTC
CSSSPGREHLAQYF
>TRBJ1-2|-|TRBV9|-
TGTGCCAGCAGCGTAGCAGCACAGTCTAACTATGGCTACACCTTC
CASSVAAQSNYGYTF
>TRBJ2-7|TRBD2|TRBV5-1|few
TGCGCCAGCAGCGCTCTCGATGGACTAGCGGGAGTAAACGAGCAGTACTTC
CASSALDGLAGVNEQYF
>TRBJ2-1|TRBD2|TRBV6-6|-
TGTGCCAGCAGTTACTTGGCGGGAGGGTACAATGAGCAGTTCTTC
CASSYLAGGYNEQFF
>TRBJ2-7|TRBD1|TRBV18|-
TGTGCCAGCTCACGGGGACAGGGGGGTTCCTACGAGCAGTACTTC
CASSRGQGGSYEQYF
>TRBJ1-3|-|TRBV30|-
TGTGCCTGGAGCTCGGGGGGTGGAAACACCATATATTTT
CAWSSGGGNTIYF
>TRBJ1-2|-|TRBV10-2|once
TGCGCCAGCAGCCCCGGGGGTGGCTACACCTTC
CASSPGGGYTF
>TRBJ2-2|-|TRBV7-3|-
TGTGCCAGCAGCCTACTCAGGGTTCCCGGGGAGCTGTTTTTT
CASSLLRVPGELFF
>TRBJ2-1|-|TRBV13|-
TGTGCCAGCAGCTTACTGGCACCTTACAATGAGCAGTTCTTC
CASSLLAPYNEQFF
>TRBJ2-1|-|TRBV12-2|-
TGTGCAAGTCGCCCCCGAACGCGGACTAGAAGGTACAATGAGCAGTTCTTC
CASRPRTRTRRYNEQFF
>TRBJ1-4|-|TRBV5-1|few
TGCGCCAGCAGGAAGGAAGTTACAGGTGAAAAACTGTTTTTT
CASRKEVTGEKLFF
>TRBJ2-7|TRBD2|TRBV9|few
TGTGCCAGCAGCCCAGCGGGGGGAAGGGAGCAGTACTTC
CASSPAGGREQYF
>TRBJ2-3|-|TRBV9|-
TGTGCCAGCAGCGTTTACAGGGATGAGGGCACAGATACGCAGTATTTT
CASSVYRDEGTDTQYF
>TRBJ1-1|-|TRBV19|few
TGTGCCAGTAGTATGTATGGCAACGAAGCTTTCTTT
CASSMYGNEAFF
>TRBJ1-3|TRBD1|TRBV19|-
TGTGCCAGTAGCCCAGCGGGGACAGGGGGAAACACCATATATTTT
CASSPAGTGGNTIYF
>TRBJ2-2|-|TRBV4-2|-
TGTGCCAGCAGCCAAGAACCACAGGTTAACACCGGGGAGCTGTTTTTT
CASSQEPQVNTGELFF
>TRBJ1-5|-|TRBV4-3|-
TGCGCCAGCAGCCAAGAACCAGGGGAAGATCAGCCCCAGCATTTT
CASSQEPGEDQPQHF
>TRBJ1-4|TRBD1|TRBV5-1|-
TGCGCCAGCAGCCTCGGGACAGTGAATGAAAAACTGTTTTTT
CASSLGTVNEKLFF
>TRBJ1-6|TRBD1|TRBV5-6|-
TGTGCCAGCAGCTTGAGACAGGGGAATTCACCCCTCCACTTT
CASSLRQGNSPLHF
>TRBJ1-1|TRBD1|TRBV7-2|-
TGTGCCAGCAGCCAGACGGGACAGACTGAAGCTTTCTTT
CASSQTGQTEAFF
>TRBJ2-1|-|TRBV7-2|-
TGTGCCAGCAGCTTGATAGCGAACAATGAGCAGTTCTTC
CASSLIANNEQFF
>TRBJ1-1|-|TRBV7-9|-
TGTTCCAGCAGCAGACAGCCTAACACTGAAGCTTTCTTT
CSSSRQPNTEAFF
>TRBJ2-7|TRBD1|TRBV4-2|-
TGTGCCAGCAGCCAAGATCGGGGACAGGGGAACGAGCAGTACTTC
CASSQDRGQGNEQYF
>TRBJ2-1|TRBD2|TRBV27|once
TGTGCCAGCAGTCGACTAGCGGATTACAATGAGCAGTTCTTC
CASSRLADYNEQFF
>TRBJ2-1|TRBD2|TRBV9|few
TGTGCCAGCAGCGTAGATGGGGGGGAGTACAATGAGCAGTTCTTC
CASSVDGGEYNEQFF
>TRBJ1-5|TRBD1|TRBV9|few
TGTGCCAGCAGCGTAGGCTGGACAGGGATACAGCCCCAGCATTTT
CASSVGWTGIQPQHF
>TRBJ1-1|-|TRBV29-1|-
TGCAGCGTTGAATCCAGAGGACACAATCGGGTCGCTTTCTTT
CSVESRGHNRVAFF
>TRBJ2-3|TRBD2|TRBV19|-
TGTGCCAGTAGTAACAGCGGGAAAAGCACAGATACGCAGTATTTT
CASSNSGKSTDTQYF
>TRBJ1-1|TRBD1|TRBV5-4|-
TGTGCCAGCAGATCCGCGGGACAGCACACTGAAGCTTTCTTT
CASRSAGQHTEAFF
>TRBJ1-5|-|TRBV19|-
TGTGCCAGTAGTATCCTTACAGGGAATCAGCCCCAGCATTTT
CASSILTGNQPQHF
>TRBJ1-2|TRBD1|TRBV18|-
TGTGCCAGCTCACCATACGACAGGGGCGTGGTAGGCTACACCTTC
CASSPYDRGVVGYTF
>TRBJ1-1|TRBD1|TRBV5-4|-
TGTGCCAGCAGCTTATCGTCCGGGACAGCGAACACTGAAGCTTTCTTT
CASSLSSGTANTEAFF
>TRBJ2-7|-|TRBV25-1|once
TGTGCCAGCAGTGGTGGACAGTTCTACGAGCAGTACTTC
CASSGGQFYEQYF
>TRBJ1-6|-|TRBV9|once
TGTGCCAGCAGCGGTGTTAGCTCCTATAATTCACCCCTCCACTTT
CASSGVSSYNSPLHF
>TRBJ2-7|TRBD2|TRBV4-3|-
TGCGCCAGCAGCCAAGGACTAGCGGTGACCTACGAGCAGTACTTC
CASSQGLAVTYEQYF
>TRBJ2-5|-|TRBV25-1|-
TGTGCCAGCAGTGACAGGGGAATCCAAGAGACCCAGTACTTC
CASSDRGIQETQYF
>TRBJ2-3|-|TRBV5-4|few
TGTGCCAGCAGCTCAGGCCGGGGCCGAGGTGGGGGGACAGATACGCAGTATTTT
CASSSGRGRGGGTDTQYF
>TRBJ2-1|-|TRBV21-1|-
TGTCGCGGGGGAAACAATGAGCAGTTCTTC
CRGGNNEQFF
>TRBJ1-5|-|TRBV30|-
TGTGCCTGGAGTGTAGGATGGGGGGATCAGCCCCAGCATTTT
CAWSVGWGDQPQHF
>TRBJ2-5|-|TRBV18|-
TGTGCCAGCTCACCCATCTCAGGGGGGAACAAAGAGACCCAGTACTTC
CASSPISGGNKETQYF
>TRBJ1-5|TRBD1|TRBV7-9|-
TGTGCCAGCAGCTTAGGTCCACAGGGGGCTGGCAATCAGCCCCAGCATTTT
CASSLGPQGAGNQPQHF
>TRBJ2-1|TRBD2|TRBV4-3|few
TGCGCCAGCAGCCAAGGGTCTAGCGGGTATTACAATGAGCAGTTCTTC
CASSQGSSGYYNEQFF
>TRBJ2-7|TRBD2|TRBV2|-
TGTGCCAGCAGTAAGAGAATGAGACTAGCGGGGGAACCTATCGGCGGGGGCTACGAGCAGTACTTC
CASSKRMRLAGEPIGGGYEQYF
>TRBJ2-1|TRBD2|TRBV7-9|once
TGTTCCAGCAGTTCTCCGGGACTACGGGTTGGGTATGAGCAGTTCTTC
CSSSSPGLRVGYEQFF
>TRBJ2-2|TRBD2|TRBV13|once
TGTGCCAGCAGCTACCAGCTAGCGGGGGACACCGGGGAGCTGTTTTTT
CASSYQLAGDTGELFF
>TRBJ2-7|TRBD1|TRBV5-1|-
TGCGCCAGCAGCCCGCTCTCAGGGGGCGGGCGCTCCTACGAGCAGTACTTC
CASSPLSGGGRSYEQYF
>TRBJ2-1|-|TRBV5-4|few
TGTGCCAGCAGCTTGGGTACTAGCTCCTACAATGAGCAGTTCTTC
CASSLGTSSYNEQFF
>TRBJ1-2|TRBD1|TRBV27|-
TGTGCCAGCAGTTTAGGGACAGGGCCCTATGGCTACACCTTC
CASSLGTGPYGYTF
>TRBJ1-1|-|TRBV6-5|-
TGTGCCAGCAGTTACTCGGGGGCAACTGAAGCTTTCTTT
CASSYSGATEAFF